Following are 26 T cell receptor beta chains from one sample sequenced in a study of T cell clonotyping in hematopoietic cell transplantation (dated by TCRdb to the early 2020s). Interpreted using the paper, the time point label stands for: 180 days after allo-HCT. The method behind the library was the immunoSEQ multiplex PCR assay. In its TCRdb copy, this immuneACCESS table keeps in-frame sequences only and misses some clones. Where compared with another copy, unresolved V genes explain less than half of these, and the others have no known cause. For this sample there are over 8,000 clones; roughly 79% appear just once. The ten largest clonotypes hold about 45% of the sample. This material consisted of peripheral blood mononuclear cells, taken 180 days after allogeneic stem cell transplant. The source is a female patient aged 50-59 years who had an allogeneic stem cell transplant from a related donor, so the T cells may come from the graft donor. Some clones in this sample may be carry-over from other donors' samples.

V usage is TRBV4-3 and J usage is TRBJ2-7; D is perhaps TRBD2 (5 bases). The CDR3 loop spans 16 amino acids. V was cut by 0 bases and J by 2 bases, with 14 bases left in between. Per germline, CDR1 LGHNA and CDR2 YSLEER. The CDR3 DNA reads TGCGCCAGCAGCCAAGATGGAGGTTTCCCTACCTACGAGCAGTACTTC. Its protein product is CASSQDGGFPTYEQYF.

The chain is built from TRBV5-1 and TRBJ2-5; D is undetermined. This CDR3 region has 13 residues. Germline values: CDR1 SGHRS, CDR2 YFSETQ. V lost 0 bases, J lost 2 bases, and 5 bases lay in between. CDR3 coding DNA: TGCGCCAGCAGCTTGGACAGTCAAGAGACCCAGTACTTC. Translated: CASSLDSQETQYF.

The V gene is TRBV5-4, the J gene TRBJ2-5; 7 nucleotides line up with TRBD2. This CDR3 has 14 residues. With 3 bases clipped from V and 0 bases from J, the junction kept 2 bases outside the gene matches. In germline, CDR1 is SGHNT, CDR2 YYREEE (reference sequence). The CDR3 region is CASSSRGDQETQYF. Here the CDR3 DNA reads TGTGCCAGCAGCTCACGGGGGGACCAAGAGACCCAGTACTTC.

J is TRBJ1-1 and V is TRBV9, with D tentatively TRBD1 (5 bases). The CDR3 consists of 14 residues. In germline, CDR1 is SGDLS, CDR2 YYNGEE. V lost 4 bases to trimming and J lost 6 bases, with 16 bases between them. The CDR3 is CASSLWPGGAEAFF. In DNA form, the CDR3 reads TGTGCCAGCAGCCTGTGGCCCGGAGGGGCTGAAGCTTTCTTT.

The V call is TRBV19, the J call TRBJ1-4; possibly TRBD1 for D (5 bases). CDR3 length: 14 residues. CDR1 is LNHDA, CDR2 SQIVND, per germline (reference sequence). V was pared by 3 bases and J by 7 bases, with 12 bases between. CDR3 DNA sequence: TGTGCCAGTAGTATCGGCCGGGGGAGTGAAAAACTGTTTTTT. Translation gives CASSIGRGSEKLFF.

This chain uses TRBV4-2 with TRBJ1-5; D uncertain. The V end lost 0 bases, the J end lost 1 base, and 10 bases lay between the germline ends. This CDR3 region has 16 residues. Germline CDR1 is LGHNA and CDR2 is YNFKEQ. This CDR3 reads CASSQELGWSNQPQHF. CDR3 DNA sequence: TGTGCCAGCAGCCAAGAACTTGGTTGGAGCAATCAGCCCCAGCATTTT.

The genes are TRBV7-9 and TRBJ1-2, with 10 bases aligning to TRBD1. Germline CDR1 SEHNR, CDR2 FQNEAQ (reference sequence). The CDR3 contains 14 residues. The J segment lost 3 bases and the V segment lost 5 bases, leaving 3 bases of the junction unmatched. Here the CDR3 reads CASSVTGGDYGYTF. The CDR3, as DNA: TGTGCCAGCAGCGTGACAGGGGGCGACTATGGCTACACCTTC.

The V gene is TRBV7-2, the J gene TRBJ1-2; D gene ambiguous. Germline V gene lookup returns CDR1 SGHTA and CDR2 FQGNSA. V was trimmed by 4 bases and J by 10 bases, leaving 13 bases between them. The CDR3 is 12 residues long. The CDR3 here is CASSSLGLVYTF. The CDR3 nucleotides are TGTGCCAGCAGCTCCCTCGGGCTTGTCTACACCTTC.

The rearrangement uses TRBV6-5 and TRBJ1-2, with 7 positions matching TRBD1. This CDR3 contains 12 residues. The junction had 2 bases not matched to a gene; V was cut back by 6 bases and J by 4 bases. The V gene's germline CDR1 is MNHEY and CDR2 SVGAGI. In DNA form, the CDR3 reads TGTGCCAGCAGACAGGGGAGCTATGGCTACACCTTC. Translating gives CASRQGSYGYTF.

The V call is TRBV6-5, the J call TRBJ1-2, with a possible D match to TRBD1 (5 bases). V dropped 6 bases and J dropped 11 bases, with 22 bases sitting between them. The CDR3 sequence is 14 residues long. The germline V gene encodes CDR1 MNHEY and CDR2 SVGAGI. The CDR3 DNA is TGTGCCAGCAGAATCCGGGACGCCGGCGGAGCTTACACCTTC. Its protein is CASRIRDAGGAYTF.

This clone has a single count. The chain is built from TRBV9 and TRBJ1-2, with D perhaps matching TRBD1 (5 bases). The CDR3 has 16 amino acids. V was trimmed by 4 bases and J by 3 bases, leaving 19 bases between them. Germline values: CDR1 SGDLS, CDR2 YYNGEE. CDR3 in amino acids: CASSSRGRGEDYGYTF. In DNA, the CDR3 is TGTGCCAGCAGCTCTCGCGGGAGGGGCGAAGACTATGGCTACACCTTC.

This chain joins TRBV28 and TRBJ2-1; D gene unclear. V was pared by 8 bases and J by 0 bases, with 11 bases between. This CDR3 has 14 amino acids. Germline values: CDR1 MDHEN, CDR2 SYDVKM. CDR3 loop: CASVGSGSYNEQFF. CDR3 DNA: TGTGCCAGCGTGGGATCGGGCTCCTACAATGAGCAGTTCTTC.

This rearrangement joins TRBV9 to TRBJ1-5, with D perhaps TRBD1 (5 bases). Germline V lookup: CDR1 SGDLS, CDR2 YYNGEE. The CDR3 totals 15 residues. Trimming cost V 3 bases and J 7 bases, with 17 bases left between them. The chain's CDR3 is CASSADGQIRQPQHF. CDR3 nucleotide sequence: TGTGCCAGCAGCGCCGACGGACAAATCCGACAGCCCCAGCATTTT.

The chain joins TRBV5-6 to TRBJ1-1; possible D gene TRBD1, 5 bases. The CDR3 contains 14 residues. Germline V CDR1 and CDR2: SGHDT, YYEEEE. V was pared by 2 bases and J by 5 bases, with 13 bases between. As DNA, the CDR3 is TGTGCCAGCAGCTTAGTACCTTCAGGGACTGAAGCTTTCTTT. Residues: CASSLVPSGTEAFF.

The chain's CDR3 is CASSEDWRLAQYF. The CDR3, as DNA: TGTGCCAGCAGTGAAGACTGGAGGCTGGCGCAGTATTTT. V usage is TRBV2 and J usage is TRBJ2-3; a weak D match, TRBD2 (5 bases). The CDR3 sequence is 13 residues long. The V and J ends lost 1 base and 10 bases respectively, with 12 bases between them. The germline gives CDR1 SNHLY, CDR2 FYNNEI. Based on the CDR3 plus reference TRBV2 and TRBJ2-3, the full variable domain is EPEVTQTPSHQVTQMGQEVILRCVPISNHLYFYWYRQILGQKVEFLVSFYNNEISEKSEIFDDQFSVERPDGSNFTLKIRSTKLEDSAMYFCASSEDWRLAQYFGPGTRLTVL.

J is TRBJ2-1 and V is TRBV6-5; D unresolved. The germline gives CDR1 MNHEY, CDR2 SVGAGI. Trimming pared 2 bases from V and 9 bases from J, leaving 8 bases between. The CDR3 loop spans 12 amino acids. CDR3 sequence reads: CASSYRIGEQFF. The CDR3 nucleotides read TGTGCCAGCAGTTACAGGATCGGTGAGCAGTTCTTC.

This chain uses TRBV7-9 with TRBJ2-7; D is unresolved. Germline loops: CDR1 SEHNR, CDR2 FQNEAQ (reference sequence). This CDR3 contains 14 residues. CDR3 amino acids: CAQQEDKSSYEQYF. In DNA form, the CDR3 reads TGTGCGCAGCAGGAAGACAAGAGCTCCTACGAGCAGTACTTC.

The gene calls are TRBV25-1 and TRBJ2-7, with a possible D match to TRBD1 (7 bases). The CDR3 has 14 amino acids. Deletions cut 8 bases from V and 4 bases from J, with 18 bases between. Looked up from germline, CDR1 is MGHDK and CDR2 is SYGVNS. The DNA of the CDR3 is TGTGCCAGCTCCGTGGGGGGACAGAGATACGAGCAGTACTTC. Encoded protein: CASSVGGQRYEQYF.

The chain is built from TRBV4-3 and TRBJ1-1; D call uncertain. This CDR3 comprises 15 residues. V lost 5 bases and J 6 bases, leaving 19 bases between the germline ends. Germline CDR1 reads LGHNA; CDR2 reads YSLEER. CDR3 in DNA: TGCGCCAGCAGCTCCCACCTAATGGAAAAGGCTGAAGCTTTCTTT. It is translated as CASSSHLMEKAEAFF.

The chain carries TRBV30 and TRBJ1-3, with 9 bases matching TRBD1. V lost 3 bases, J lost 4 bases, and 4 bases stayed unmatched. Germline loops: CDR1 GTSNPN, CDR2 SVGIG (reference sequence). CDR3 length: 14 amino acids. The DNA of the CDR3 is TGTGCCTGGAGCCCCGGGACAGGGGGAAACACCATATATTTT. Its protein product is CAWSPGTGGNTIYF.

The CDR3 loop reads CASSALSAGTERDIQYF. Written as DNA, the CDR3 is TGTGCCAGCAGTGCCCTGTCCGCCGGGACCGAAAGGGACATTCAGTACTTC. The chain is built from TRBV2 and TRBJ2-4; possibly TRBD1 or TRBD2 for D (5 bases each). Germline-derived CDR1 and CDR2 are SNHLY and FYNNEI. With 4 bases removed from V and 8 bases from J, the gap between germline ends came to 24 bases. The CDR3 totals 17 residues.

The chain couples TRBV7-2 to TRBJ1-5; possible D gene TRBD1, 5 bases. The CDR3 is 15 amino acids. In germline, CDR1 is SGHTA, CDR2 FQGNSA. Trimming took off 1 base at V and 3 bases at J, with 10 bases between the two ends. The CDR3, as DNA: TGTGCCAGCAGCTTAGTGGGGGGGGTCAATCAGCCCCAGCATTTT. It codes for CASSLVGGVNQPQHF.

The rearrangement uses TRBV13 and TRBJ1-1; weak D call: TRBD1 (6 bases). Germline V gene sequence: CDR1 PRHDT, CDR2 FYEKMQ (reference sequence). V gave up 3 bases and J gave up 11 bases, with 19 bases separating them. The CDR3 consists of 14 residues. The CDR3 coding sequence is TGTGCCAGCAGCTTTAGGTCAACGGGGGGGGCGGCTTTCTTT. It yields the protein CASSFRSTGGAAFF.

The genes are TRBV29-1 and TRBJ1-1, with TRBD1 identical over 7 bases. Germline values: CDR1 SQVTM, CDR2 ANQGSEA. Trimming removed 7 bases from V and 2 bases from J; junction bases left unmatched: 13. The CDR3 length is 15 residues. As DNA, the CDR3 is TGCAGCGCTCTCGACCGGGCAGGGGGTAACACTGAAGCTTTCTTT. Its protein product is CSALDRAGGNTEAFF. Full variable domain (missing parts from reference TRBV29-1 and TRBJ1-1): SAVISQKPSRDICQRGTSLTIQCQVDSQVTMMFWYRQQPGQSLTLIATANQGSEATYESGFVIDKFPISRPNLTFSTLTVSNMSPEDSSIYLCSALDRAGGNTEAFFGQGTRLTVV.

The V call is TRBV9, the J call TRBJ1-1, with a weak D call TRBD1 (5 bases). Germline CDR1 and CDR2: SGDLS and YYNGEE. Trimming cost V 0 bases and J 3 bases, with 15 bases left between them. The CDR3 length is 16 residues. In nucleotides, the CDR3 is TGTGCCAGCAGCGTAGTCCCCGCAGGGCTCTACACTGAAGCTTTCTTT. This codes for CASSVVPAGLYTEAFF. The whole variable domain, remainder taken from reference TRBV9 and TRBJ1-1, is DSGVTQTPKHLITATGQRVTLRCSPRSGDLSVYWYQQSLDQGLQFLIQYYNGEERAKGNILERFSAQQFPDLHSELNLSSLELGDSALYFCASSVVPAGLYTEAFFGQGTRLTVV.

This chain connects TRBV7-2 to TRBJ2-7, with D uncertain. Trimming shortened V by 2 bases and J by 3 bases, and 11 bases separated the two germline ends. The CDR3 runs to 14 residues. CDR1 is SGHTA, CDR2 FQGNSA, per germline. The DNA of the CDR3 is TGTGCCAGCAGCTTAAGTAGCCAAGTCTACGAGCAGTACTTC. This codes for CASSLSSQVYEQYF. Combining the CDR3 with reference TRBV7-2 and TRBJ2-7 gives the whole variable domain GAGVSQSPSNKVTEKGKDVELRCDPISGHTALYWYRQSLGQGLEFLIYFQGNSAPDKSGLPSDRFSAERTGGSVSTLTIQRTQQEDSAVYLCASSLSSQVYEQYFGPGTRLTVT.